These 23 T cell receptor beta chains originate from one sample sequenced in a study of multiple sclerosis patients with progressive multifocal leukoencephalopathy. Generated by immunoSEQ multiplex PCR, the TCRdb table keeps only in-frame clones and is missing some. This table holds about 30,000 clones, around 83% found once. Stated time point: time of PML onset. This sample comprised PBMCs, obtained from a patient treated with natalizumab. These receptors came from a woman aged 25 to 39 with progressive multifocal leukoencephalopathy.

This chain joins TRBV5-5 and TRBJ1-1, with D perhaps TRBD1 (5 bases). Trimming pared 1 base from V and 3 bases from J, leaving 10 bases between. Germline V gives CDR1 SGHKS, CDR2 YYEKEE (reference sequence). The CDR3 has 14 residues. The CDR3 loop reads CASSLLAGHTEAFF. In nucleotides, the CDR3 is TGTGCCAGCAGCTTGTTAGCAGGGCACACTGAAGCTTTCTTT.

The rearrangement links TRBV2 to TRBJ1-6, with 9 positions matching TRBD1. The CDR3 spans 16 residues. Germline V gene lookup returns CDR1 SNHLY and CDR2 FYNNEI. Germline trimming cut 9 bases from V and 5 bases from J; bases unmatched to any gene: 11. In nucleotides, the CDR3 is TGTGCCAGTGACAAACAGGGGGCGATGAATAATTCACCCCTCCACTTT. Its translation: CASDKQGAMNNSPLHF.

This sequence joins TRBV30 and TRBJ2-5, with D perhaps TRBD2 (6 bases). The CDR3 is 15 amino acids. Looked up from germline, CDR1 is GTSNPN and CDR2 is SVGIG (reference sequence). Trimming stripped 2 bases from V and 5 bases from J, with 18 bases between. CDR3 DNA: TGTGCCTGGAGTCGAAGAGCGGGTTCGTGGGAGACCCAGTACTTC. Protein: CAWSRRAGSWETQYF.

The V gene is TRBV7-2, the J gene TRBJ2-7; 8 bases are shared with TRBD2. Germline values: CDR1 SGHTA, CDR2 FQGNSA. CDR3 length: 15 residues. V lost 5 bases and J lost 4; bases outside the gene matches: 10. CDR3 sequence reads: CASSPSGGTWYEQYF. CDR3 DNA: TGTGCCAGCAGCCCGAGCGGGGGAACCTGGTACGAGCAGTACTTC. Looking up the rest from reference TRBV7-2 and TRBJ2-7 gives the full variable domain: GAGVSQSPSNKVTEKGKDVELRCDPISGHTALYWYRQSLGQGLEFLIYFQGNSAPDKSGLPSDRFSAERTGGSVSTLTIQRTQQEDSAVYLCASSPSGGTWYEQYFGPGTRLTVT.

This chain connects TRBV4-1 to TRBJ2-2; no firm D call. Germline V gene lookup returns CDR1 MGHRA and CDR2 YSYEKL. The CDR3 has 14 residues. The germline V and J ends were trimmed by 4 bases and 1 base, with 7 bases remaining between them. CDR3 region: CASSRHKNTGELFF. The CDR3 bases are TGCGCCAGCAGCCGGCACAAGAACACCGGGGAGCTGTTTTTT.

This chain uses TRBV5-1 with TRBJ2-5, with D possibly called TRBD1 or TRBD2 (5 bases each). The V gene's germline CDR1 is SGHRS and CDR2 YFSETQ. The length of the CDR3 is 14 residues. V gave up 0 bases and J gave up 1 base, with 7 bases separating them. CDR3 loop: CASSLGGSQETQYF. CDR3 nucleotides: TGCGCCAGCAGCTTGGGGGGGAGCCAAGAGACCCAGTACTTC. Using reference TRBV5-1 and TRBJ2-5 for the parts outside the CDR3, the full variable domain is KAGVTQTPRYLIKTRGQQVTLSCSPISGHRSVSWYQQTPGQGLQFLFEYFSETQRNKGNFPGRFSGRQFSNSRSEMNVSTLELGDSALYLCASSLGGSQETQYFGPGTRLLVL.

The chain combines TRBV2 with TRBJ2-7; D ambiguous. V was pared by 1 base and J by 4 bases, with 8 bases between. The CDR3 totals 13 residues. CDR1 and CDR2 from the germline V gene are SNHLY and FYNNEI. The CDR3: CASSEEREYEQYF. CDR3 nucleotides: TGTGCCAGCAGTGAAGAGCGAGAGTACGAGCAGTACTTC.

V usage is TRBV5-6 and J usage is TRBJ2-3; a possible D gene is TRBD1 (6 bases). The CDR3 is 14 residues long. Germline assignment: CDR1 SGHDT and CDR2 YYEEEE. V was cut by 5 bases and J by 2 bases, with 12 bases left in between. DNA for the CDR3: TGTGCCAGCAGGGAAGGGGGAACCACAGATACGCAGTATTTT. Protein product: CASREGGTTDTQYF.

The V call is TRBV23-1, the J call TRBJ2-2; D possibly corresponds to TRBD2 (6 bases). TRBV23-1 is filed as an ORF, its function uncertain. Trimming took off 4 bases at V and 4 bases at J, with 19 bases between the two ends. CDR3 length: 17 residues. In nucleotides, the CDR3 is TGCGCCAGCAGTCTCCCTAGAAGGGAAGCGGGCACCGGGGAGCTGTTTTTT. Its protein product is CASSLPRREAGTGELFF.

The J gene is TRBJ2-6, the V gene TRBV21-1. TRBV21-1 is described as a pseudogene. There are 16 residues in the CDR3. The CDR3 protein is CARDAKGSSGANVLTF. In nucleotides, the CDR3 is TGTGCCAGGGATGCGAAGGGTTCCTCTGGGGCCAACGTCCTGACTTTC.

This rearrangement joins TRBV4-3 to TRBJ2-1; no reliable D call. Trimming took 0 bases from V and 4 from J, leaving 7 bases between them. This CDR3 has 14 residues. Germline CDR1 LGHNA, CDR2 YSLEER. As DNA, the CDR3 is TGCGCCAGCAGCCAAGATCGTGGTTACAATGAGCAGTTCTTC. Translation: CASSQDRGYNEQFF.

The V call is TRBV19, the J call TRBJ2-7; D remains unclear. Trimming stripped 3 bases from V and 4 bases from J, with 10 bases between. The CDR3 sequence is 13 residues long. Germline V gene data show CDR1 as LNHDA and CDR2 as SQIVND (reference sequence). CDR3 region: CASSIYLEYEQYF. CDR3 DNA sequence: TGTGCCAGTAGTATTTATTTGGAGTACGAGCAGTACTTC.

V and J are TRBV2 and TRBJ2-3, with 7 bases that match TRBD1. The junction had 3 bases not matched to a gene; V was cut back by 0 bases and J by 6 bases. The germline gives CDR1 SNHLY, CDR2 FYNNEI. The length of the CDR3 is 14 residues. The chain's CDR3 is CASSEAGGRDTQYF. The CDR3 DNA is TGTGCCAGCAGTGAAGCAGGGGGCCGGGATACGCAGTATTTT.

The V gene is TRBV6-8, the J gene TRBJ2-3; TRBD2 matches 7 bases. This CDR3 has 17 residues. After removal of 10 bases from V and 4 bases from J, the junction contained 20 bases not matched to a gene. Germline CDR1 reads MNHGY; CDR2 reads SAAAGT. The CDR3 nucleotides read TGTGCCACCATGATCGCGAGACCCCGACTAGCTCCAGATACGCAGTATTTT. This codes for CATMIARPRLAPDTQYF.

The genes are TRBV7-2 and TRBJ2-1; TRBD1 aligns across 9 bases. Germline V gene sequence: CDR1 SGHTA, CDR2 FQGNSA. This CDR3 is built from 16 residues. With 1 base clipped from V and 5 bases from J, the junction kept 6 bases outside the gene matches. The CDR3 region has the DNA TGTGCCAGCAGCTTAGAGAGCGGGACAGGGAACAATGAGCAGTTCTTC. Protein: CASSLESGTGNNEQFF.

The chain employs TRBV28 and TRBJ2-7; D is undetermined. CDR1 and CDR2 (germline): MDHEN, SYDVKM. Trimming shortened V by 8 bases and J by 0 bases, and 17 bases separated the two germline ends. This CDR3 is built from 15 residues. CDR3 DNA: TGTGCCAGCCTTCGACTGCACATGGGCTCCTACGAGCAGTACTTC. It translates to CASLRLHMGSYEQYF. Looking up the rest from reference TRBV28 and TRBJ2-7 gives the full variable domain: DVKVTQSSRYLVKRTGEKVFLECVQDMDHENMFWYRQDPGLGLRLIYFSYDVKMKEKGDIPEGYSVSREKKERFSLILESASTNQTSMYLCASLRLHMGSYEQYFGPGTRLTVT.

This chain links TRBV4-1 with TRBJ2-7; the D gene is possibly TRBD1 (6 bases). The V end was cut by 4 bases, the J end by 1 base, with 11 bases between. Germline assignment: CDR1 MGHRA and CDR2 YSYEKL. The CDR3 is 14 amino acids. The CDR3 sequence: CASSLNRESYEQYF. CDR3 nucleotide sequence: TGCGCCAGCAGCCTGAACAGGGAGTCCTACGAGCAGTACTTC.

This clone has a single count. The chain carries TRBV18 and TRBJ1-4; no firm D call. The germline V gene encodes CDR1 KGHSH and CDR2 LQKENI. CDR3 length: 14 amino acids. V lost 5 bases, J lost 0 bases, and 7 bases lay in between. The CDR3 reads CASSYSATNEKLFF. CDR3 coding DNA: TGTGCCAGCTCATATTCGGCAACTAATGAAAAACTGTTTTTT.

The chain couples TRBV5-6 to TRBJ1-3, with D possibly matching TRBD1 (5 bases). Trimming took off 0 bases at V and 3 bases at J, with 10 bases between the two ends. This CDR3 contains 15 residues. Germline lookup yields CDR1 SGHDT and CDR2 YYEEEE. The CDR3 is CASSLVQGNGNTIYF. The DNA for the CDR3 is TGTGCCAGCAGCTTGGTCCAGGGCAATGGAAACACCATATATTTT.

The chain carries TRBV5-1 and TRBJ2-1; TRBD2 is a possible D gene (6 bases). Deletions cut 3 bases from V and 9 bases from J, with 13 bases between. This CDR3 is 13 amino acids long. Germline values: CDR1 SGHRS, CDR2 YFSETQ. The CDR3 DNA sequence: TGCGCCAGCAGCTCACTAACTAGCTCTGAGCAGTTCTTC. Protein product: CASSSLTSSEQFF.

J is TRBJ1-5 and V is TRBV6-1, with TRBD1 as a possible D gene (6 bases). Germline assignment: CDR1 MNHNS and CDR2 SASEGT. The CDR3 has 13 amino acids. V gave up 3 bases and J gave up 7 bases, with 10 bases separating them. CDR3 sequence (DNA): TGTGCCAGCAGTGACGGGGGGCACCAGCCCCAGCATTTT. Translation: CASSDGGHQPQHF.

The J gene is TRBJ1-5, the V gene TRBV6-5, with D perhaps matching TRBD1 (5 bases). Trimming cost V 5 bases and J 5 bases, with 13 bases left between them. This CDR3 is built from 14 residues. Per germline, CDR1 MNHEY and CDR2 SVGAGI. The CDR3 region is CASSDWRGDQPQHF. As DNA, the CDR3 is TGTGCCAGCAGTGATTGGAGGGGCGATCAGCCCCAGCATTTT.

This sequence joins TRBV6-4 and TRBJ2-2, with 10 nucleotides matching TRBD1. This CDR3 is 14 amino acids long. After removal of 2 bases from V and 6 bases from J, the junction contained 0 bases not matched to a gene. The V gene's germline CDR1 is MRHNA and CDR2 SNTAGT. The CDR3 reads CASSDGQGAGELFF. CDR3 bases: TGTGCCAGCAGTGACGGACAGGGGGCCGGGGAGCTGTTTTTT.